This T cell receptor (beta chain) was documented in a study of shared clonotypes between healthy human individuals. With 5 bases clipped from V and 4 bases from J, the junction kept 4 bases outside the gene matches. CDR3 length: 14 residues. CDR1 and CDR2 (germline): MDHEN, SYDVKM. Each cell subset's genomic DNA was divided evenly among several immunoSEQ plates. Sequencing was performed with immunoSEQ multiplex PCR; in TCRdb, only in-frame clones are kept and a portion is missing. This table holds about 2.3 million clones, roughly 92% found once. The sequenced material came from naive CD4+ T cells from PBMCs. Described subset: CD45RA+ positively selected. This chain links TRBV28 with TRBJ1-4; 7 bases align to TRBD1. The TCR was taken from a man in his late teens or twenties in good health. Some clones in this sample may be carry-over from other donors' samples. In DNA form, the CDR3 reads TGTGCCAGCAGTCCGGGACAGAATAATGAAAAACTGTTTTTT. Its protein product is CASSPGQNNEKLFF. The full variable domain, in which reference TRBV28 and TRBJ1-4 provide the parts outside the CDR3, is DVKVTQSSRYLVKRTGEKVFLECVQDMDHENMFWYRQDPGLGLRLIYFSYDVKMKEKGDIPEGYSVSREKKERFSLILESASTNQTSMYLCASSPGQNNEKLFFGSGTQLSVL.